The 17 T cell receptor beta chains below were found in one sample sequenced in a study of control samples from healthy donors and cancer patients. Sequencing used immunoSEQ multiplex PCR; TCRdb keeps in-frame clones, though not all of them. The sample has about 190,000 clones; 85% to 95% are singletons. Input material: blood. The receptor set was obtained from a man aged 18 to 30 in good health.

The CDR3 nucleotides are TGTGCCAGCAGCCCCCGGGACAGGGGTTACGAGCAGTACTTC. This codes for CASSPRDRGYEQYF. The gene calls are TRBV9 and TRBJ2-7, with TRBD1 matching over 10 bases. Germline CDR1 is SGDLS and CDR2 is YYNGEE. The CDR3 runs to 14 residues. The junction had 5 bases not matched to a gene; V was cut back by 4 bases and J by 4 bases.

CDR3 bases: TGTGCCAGCAGCTTAGCAGGGAACACCGGGGAGCTGTTTTTT. Translated: CASSLAGNTGELFF. J is TRBJ2-2 and V is TRBV7-3; D remains unclear. V lost 2 bases and J lost 1, with 5 bases in between. CDR1 is SGHTA and CDR2 is FQGTGA in the germline V gene. The CDR3 loop spans 14 amino acids.

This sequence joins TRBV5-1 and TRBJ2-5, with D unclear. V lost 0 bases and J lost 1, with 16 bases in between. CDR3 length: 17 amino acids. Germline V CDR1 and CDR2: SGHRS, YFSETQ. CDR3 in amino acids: CASSLADTASIQETQYF. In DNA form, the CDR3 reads TGCGCCAGCAGCTTGGCCGACACAGCTTCAATCCAAGAGACCCAGTACTTC. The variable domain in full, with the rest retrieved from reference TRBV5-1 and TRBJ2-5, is KAGVTQTPRYLIKTRGQQVTLSCSPISGHRSVSWYQQTPGQGLQFLFEYFSETQRNKGNFPGRFSGRQFSNSRSEMNVSTLELGDSALYLCASSLADTASIQETQYFGPGTRLLVL.

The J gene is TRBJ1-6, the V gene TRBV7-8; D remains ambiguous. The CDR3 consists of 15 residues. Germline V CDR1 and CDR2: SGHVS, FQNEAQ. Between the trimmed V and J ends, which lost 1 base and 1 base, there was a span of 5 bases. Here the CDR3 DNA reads TGTGCCAGCAGCTTAGAAGTTTCCTATAATTCACCCCTCCACTTT. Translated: CASSLEVSYNSPLHF.

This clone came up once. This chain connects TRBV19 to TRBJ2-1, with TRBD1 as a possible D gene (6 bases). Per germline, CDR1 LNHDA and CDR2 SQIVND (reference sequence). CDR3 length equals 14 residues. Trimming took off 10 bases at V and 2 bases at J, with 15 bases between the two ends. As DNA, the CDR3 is TGTGCCACGACAGGAGGTCCACCCTACAATGAGCAGTTCTTC. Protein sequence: CATTGGPPYNEQFF.

CDR3 sequence reads: CASSAQGNTEAFF. The CDR3 coding sequence is TGTGCCAGCAGCGCCCAGGGGAACACTGAAGCTTTCTTT. V gene TRBV6-5 combines with J gene TRBJ1-1; perhaps TRBD1 as D (5 bases). V shed 6 bases and J shed 1 base, with 9 bases lying between them. Germline V gene lookup returns CDR1 MNHEY and CDR2 SVGAGI. This CDR3 has 13 residues.

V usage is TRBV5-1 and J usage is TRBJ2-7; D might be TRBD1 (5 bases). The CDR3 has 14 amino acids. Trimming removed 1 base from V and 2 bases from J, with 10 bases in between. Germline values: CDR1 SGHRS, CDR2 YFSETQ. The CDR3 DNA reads TGCGCCAGCAGCTTGAAGGGGCTCGCCTACGAGCAGTACTTC. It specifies CASSLKGLAYEQYF.

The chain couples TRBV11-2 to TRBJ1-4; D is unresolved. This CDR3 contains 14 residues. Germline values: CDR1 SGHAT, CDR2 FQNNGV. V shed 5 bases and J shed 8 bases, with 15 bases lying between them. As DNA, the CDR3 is TGTGCCAGCAGCCTCGACGGGAGAGAGGAAAAACTGTTTTTT. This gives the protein CASSLDGREEKLFF.

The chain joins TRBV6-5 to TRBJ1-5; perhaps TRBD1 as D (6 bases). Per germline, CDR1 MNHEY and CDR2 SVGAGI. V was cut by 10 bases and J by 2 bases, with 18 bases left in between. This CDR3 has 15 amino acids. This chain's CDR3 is CANSIGPGGNQPQHF. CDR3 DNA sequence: TGTGCCAACTCGATCGGACCAGGGGGCAATCAGCCCCAGCATTTT.

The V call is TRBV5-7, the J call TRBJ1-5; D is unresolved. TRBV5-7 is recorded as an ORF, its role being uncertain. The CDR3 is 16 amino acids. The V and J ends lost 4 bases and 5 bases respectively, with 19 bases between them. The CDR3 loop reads CASSQVPSEEDQPQHF. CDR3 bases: TGTGCCAGCAGCCAGGTCCCTTCTGAGGAGGATCAGCCCCAGCATTTT.

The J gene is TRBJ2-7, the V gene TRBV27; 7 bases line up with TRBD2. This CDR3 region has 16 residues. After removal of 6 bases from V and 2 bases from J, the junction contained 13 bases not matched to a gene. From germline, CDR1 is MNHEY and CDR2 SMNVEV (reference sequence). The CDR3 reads CASSRRDGSGAYEQYF. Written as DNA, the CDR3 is TGTGCCAGCAGCAGAAGAGACGGCAGCGGGGCCTACGAGCAGTACTTC.

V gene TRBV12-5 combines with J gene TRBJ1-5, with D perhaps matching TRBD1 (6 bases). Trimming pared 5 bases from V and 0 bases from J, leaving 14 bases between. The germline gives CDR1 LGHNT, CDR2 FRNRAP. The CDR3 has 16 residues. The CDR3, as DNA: TGTGCTAGTGGTCCAGCCACAGGGCCTAGCAATCAGCCCCAGCATTTT. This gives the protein CASGPATGPSNQPQHF.

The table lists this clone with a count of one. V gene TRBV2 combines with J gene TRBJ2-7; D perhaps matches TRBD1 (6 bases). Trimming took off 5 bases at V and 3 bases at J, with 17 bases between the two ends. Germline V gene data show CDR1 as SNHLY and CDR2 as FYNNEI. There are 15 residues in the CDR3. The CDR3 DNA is TGTGCCAGCAGTAAGGGGGATGGAGAGTACTACGAGCAGTACTTC. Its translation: CASSKGDGEYYEQYF. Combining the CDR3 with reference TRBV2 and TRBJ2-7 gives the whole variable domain EPEVTQTPSHQVTQMGQEVILRCVPISNHLYFYWYRQILGQKVEFLVSFYNNEISEKSEIFDDQFSVERPDGSNFTLKIRSTKLEDSAMYFCASSKGDGEYYEQYFGPGTRLTVT.

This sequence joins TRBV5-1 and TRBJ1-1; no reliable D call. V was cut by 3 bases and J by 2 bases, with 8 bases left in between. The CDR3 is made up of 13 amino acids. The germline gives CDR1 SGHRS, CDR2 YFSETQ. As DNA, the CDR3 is TGCGCCAGCAGCTACCAGATAAACACTGAAGCTTTCTTT. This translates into CASSYQINTEAFF.

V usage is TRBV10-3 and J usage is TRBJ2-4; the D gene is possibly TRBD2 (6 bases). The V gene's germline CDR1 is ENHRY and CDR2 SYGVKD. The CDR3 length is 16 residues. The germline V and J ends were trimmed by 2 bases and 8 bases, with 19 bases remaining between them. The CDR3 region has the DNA TGTGCCATCAGTGAGGGGGCGTTGGGGGGAATGGACATTCAGTACTTC. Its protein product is CAISEGALGGMDIQYF.

In DNA, the CDR3 is TGTGCCAGCTCACAAGAGGGTGGAGGGGGGAGGTGGAACACTGAAGCTTTCTTT. It codes for CASSQEGGGGRWNTEAFF. The chain has TRBV18 and TRBJ1-1; TRBD1 might be the D (6 bases). Germline V CDR1 and CDR2: KGHSH, LQKENI. Between the trimmed V and J ends, which lost 4 bases and 1 base, there was a span of 22 bases. The CDR3 contains 18 residues.

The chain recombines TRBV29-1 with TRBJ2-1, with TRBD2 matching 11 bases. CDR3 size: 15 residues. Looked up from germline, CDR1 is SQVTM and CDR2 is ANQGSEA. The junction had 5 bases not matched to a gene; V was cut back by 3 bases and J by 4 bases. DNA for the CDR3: TGCAGCGTTGAGCCGGGACTAGCGGTATACAATGAGCAGTTCTTC. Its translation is CSVEPGLAVYNEQFF.